This T cell receptor (beta chain) was sequenced during a study of neurological immune-mediated disorders. TCRdb re-called the 5' RACE reads with MiXCR, one entry per CDR3 protein. Found here are 65,000 to 90,000 distinct CDR3 sequences, about a tenth of them singletons; the top ten hold 1.8%. The CDR3 is 15 residues long. The V gene lost 0 bases and the J gene lost 5 bases, with 14 bases spanning the gap. Germline V lookup: CDR1 SGHRS, CDR2 YFSETQ. Unsorted libraries were prepared from 2 million PBMCs that had been stored at -80 C. This sequence was found in a middle-aged man in good health. The chain links TRBV5-1 to TRBJ2-5; TRBD2 might be the D (5 bases). Sequenced sample: PBMCs. The CDR3 sequence is CASSLALDYRETQYF. CDR3 nucleotides: TGCGCCAGCAGCTTGGCTTTAGACTATCGGGAGACCCAGTACTTC. Full variable domain (missing parts from reference TRBV5-1 and TRBJ2-5): KAGVTQTPRYLIKTRGQQVTLSCSPISGHRSVSWYQQTPGQGLQFLFEYFSETQRNKGNFPGRFSGRQFSNSRSEMNVSTLELGDSALYLCASSLALDYRETQYFGPGTRLLVL.